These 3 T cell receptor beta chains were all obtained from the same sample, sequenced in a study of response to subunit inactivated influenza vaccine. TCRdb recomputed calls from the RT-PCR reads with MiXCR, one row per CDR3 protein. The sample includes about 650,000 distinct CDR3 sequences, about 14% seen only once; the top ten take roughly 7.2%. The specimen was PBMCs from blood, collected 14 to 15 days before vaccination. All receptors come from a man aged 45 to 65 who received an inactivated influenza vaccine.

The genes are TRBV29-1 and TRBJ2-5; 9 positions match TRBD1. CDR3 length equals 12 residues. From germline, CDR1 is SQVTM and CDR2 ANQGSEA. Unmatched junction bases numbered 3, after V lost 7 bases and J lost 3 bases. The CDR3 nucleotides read TGCAGCGGCGACAGGGGGAAAGAGACCCAGTACTTC. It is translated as CSGDRGKETQYF. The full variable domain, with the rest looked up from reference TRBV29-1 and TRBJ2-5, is SAVISQKPSRDICQRGTSLTIQCQVDSQVTMMFWYRQQPGQSLTLIATANQGSEATYESGFVIDKFPISRPNLTFSTLTVSNMSPEDSSIYLCSGDRGKETQYFGPGTRLLVL.

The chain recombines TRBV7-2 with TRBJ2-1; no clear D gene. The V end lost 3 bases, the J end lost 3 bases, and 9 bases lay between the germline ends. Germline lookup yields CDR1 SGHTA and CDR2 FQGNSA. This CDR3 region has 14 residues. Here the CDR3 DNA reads TGTGCCAGCAGCTTTAATCCAGGCTACAATGAGCAGTTCTTC. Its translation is CASSFNPGYNEQFF.

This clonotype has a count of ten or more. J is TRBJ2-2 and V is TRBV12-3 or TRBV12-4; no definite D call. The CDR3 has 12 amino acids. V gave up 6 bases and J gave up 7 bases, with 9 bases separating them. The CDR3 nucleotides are TGTGCCAGCAGCCCTTCGCGCGGGGAGCTGTTTTTT. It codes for CASSPSRGELFF.